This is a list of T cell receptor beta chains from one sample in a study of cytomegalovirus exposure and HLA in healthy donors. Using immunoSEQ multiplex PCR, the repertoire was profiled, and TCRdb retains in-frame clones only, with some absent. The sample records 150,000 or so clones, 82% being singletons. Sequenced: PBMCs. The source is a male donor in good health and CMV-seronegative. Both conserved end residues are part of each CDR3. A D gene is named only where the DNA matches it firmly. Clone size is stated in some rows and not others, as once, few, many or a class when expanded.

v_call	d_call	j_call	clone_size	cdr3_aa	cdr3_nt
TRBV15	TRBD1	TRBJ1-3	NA	CATSRKAGGGNTIYF	TGTGCCACCAGCAGAAAAGCAGGGGGAGGAAACACCATATATTTT
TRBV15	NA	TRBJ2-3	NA	CATSRDRTSKTDTQYF	TGTGCCACCAGCAGAGATCGCACAAGTAAGACAGATACGCAGTATTTT
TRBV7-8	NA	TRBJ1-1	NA	CASSPDRKAFF	TGTGCCAGCAGCCCAGACAGGAAAGCTTTCTTT
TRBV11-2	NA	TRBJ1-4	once	CASSQTPEKLFF	TGTGCCAGCAGCCAGACACCGGAAAAACTGTTTTTT
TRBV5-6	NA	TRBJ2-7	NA	CASSLVPSYEQYF	TGTGCCAGCAGCTTGGTTCCTTCCTACGAGCAGTACTTC
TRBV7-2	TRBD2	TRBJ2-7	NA	CASSRELGLAGYEQYF	TGTGCCAGCAGTCGCGAACTTGGACTAGCGGGATACGAGCAGTACTTC
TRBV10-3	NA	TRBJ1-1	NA	CAISDSMNTEAFF	TGTGCCATCAGTGATTCTATGAACACTGAAGCTTTCTTT
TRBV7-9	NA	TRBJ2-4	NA	CASSPNRDRAKNIQYF	TGTGCCAGCAGCCCCAACCGTGACAGAGCCAAAAACATTCAGTACTTC
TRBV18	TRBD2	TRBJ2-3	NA	CASSRGLAGATDTQYF	TGTGCCAGCTCACGGGGACTAGCGGGAGCCACAGATACGCAGTATTTT
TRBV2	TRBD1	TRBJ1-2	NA	CASTGTASYGYTF	TGTGCCAGCACCGGGACAGCATCCTATGGCTACACCTTC
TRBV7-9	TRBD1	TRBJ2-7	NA	CSSSLGDSGQYF	TGTTCCAGCAGCTTGGGGGACAGTGGGCAGTACTTC
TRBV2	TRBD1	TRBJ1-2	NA	CASSERLGTGDYGYTF	TGTGCCAGCAGTGAAAGGCTGGGGACAGGGGACTATGGCTACACCTTC
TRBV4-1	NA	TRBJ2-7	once	CASSQDISRQAYEQYF	TGCGCCAGCAGCCAAGATATTTCCCGGCAGGCCTACGAGCAGTACTTC
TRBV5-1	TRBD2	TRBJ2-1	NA	CASSLELAVTEQFF	TGCGCCAGCAGCTTGGAACTAGCGGTAACTGAGCAGTTCTTC
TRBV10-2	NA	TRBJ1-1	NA	CASSEQPLNTEAFF	TGCGCCAGCAGTGAACAGCCACTGAACACTGAAGCTTTCTTT
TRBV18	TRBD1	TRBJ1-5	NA	CASSLPGQGNQPQHF	TGTGCCAGCTCACTACCTGGACAGGGAAATCAGCCCCAGCATTTT
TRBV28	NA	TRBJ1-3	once	CASTDLPGHSSSGNTIYF	TGTGCCAGCACCGACCTTCCGGGACATTCGAGCTCTGGAAACACCATATATTTT
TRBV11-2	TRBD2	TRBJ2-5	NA	CASSLGGGRGQETQYF	TGTGCCAGCAGCTTAGGGGGCGGGAGAGGTCAAGAGACCCAGTACTTC
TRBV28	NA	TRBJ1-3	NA	CASSFSGSGNTIYF	TGTGCCAGCAGTTTTTCAGGGTCTGGAAACACCATATATTTT
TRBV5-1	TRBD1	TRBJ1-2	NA	CASSSNQGAGGYTF	TGCGCCAGCAGCAGCAACCAGGGGGCTGGTGGCTACACCTTC
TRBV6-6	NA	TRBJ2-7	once	CASSYAGNYEQYF	TGTGCCAGCAGTTACGCTGGTAACTACGAGCAGTACTTC
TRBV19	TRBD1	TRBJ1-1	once	CASTPTTGGNTEAFF	TGTGCCAGTACCCCGACCACAGGGGGGAACACTGAAGCTTTCTTT
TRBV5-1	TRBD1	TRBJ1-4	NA	CASSPRKPGQGEKLFF	TGCGCCAGCAGCCCACGAAAACCGGGACAGGGGGAAAAACTGTTTTTT
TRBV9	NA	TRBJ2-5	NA	CASSWADQETQYF	TGTGCCAGCAGCTGGGCAGATCAAGAGACCCAGTACTTC
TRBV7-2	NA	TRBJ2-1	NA	CASSLAREFNEQFF	TGTGCCAGCAGCTTAGCGAGGGAGTTCAATGAGCAGTTCTTC
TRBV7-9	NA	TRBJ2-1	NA	CSCKDGGANEQFF	TGTTCCTGCAAAGACGGCGGGGCTAATGAGCAGTTCTTC
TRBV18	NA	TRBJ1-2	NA	CASSPPDSRNFYGYTF	TGTGCCAGCTCACCGCCGGACAGCAGGAACTTCTATGGCTACACCTTC
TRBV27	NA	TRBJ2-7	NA	CASSFELGYEQYF	TGTGCCAGCAGCTTCGAACTCGGCTACGAGCAGTACTTC
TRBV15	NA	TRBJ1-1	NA	CATSRDQVNTEAFF	TGTGCCACCAGCAGAGATCAGGTCAACACTGAAGCTTTCTTT
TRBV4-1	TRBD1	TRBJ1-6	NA	CASSPWDGTDIYSPLHF	TGCGCCAGCAGCCCTTGGGACGGGACAGATATTTATTCACCCCTCCACTTT
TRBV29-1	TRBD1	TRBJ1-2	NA	CSSQDRGLRGYTF	TGCAGCTCCCAGGACAGGGGGCTTCGTGGCTACACCTTC
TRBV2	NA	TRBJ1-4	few	CASSEGRVSNEKLFF	TGTGCCAGCAGTGAAGGGAGGGTTTCTAATGAAAAACTGTTTTTT
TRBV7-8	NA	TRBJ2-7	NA	CASSEQGYEQYF	TGTGCCAGCAGCGAACAGGGCTACGAGCAGTACTTC
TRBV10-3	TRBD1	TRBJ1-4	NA	CAISVPGTGGEKLFF	TGTGCCATCAGCGTACCCGGGACAGGGGGTGAAAAACTGTTTTTT
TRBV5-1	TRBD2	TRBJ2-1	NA	CASSLERLAGGNNEQFF	TGCGCCAGCAGCTTGGAACGACTAGCGGGAGGGAACAATGAGCAGTTCTTC
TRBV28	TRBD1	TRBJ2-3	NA	CATSGQVVSDTQYF	TGTGCCACCTCGGGACAGGTCGTCTCAGATACGCAGTATTTT